A single sample is the source of the 2 T cell receptor beta chains below, sequenced in a study of T cells in Graves' hyperthyroidism and ophthalmopathy. Amplified TCR beta CDR3 regions derived from RNA transcripts. During a first-round RT-PCR of the TCR CDR3, the HTBI primer set was used. One entry per CDR3 protein results from TCRdb running MiXCR on the multiplex PCR reads. The table records over 500,000 distinct CDR3 sequences, about 16% of them present only once. The sequencing input was blood. Receptors originate from a woman in her twenties or thirties with Graves' ophthalmopathy.

The chain employs TRBV2 and TRBJ2-3, with D unclear. The V and J ends lost 5 bases and 7 bases respectively, with 16 bases between them. Germline V lookup: CDR1 SNHLY, CDR2 FYNNEI. This CDR3 is built from 14 residues. The CDR3 sequence: CASSRAGEAHTQYF. CDR3 DNA: TGTGCCAGCAGTCGGGCAGGCGAGGCGCATACGCAGTATTTT. Complete variable domain (other parts from reference TRBV2 and TRBJ2-3): EPEVTQTPSHQVTQMGQEVILRCVPISNHLYFYWYRQILGQKVEFLVSFYNNEISEKSEIFDDQFSVERPDGSNFTLKIRSTKLEDSAMYFCASSRAGEAHTQYFGPGTRLTVL.

Concerning this clonotype itself: A far larger clone is one base from this, pointing to a likely read error. The chain couples TRBV12-3 or TRBV12-4 to TRBJ2-1; D is uncertain. Trimming removed 6 bases at V and 6 bases at J, with 6 bases between. The CDR3 is made up of 11 amino acids. For the CDR3, the DNA is TGTGCCAGCAGCCATGTCAATGAGCAGTTCTTC. Protein product: CASSHVNEQFF.